A selection of T cell receptor beta chains follows, all from one sample in a study of cytomegalovirus exposure and HLA in healthy donors. Using immunoSEQ multiplex PCR, the repertoire was profiled, and TCRdb retains in-frame clones only, with some absent. The sample records some 35,000 clones, around 53% being singletons. The sequenced material came from PBMCs. These receptors originate from a woman in her forties in good health and CMV-seropositive. Each CDR3 is given with its conserved first and last residue. The order of the fields is J gene, V gene, D gene, clone size, CDR3 protein, CDR3 DNA. D genes are given only for firm matches. Some rows mark clone size as missing; the rest say once, few, many or name a class of expanded clone.

j_gene: TRBJ1-5
v_gene: TRBV10-1
d_gene: .
abundance: .
CDR3aa: CASSPQGHQPQHF
CDR3nt: TGCGCCAGCAGTCCACAGGGTCATCAGCCCCAGCATTTT

j_gene: TRBJ1-5
v_gene: TRBV27
d_gene: .
abundance: .
CDR3aa: CASSLGPFPPQHF
CDR3nt: TGTGCCAGCAGTTTAGGGCCCTTCCCTCCCCAGCATTTT

j_gene: TRBJ2-7
v_gene: TRBV19
d_gene: TRBD2
abundance: once
CDR3aa: CASGLGGYYEQYF
CDR3nt: TGTGCCAGTGGGCTCGGGGGGTACTACGAGCAGTACTTC

j_gene: TRBJ2-7
v_gene: TRBV28
d_gene: TRBD2
abundance: .
CDR3aa: CASSLWGHLAGVGEQYF
CDR3nt: TGTGCCAGCAGTTTATGGGGGCATTTAGCGGGGGTTGGCGAGCAGTACTTC

j_gene: TRBJ1-5
v_gene: TRBV19
d_gene: .
abundance: .
CDR3aa: CASSIAGQAQHF
CDR3nt: TGTGCCAGTAGTATCGCGGGGCAAGCCCAGCATTTT

j_gene: TRBJ2-3
v_gene: TRBV7-9
d_gene: TRBD2
abundance: once
CDR3aa: CASSLSGGHTDTQYF
CDR3nt: TGTGCCAGCAGCCTGAGCGGGGGCCACACAGATACGCAGTATTTT

j_gene: TRBJ1-1
v_gene: TRBV6-1
d_gene: TRBD1
abundance: .
CDR3aa: CASSPRQGARTEAFF
CDR3nt: TGTGCCAGCAGTCCCCGACAGGGGGCCAGAACTGAAGCTTTCTTT

j_gene: TRBJ2-2
v_gene: TRBV7-3
d_gene: TRBD1
abundance: once
CDR3aa: CASSGTGFTGELFF
CDR3nt: TGTGCCAGCAGTGGGACAGGGTTTACCGGGGAGCTGTTTTTT

j_gene: TRBJ1-6
v_gene: TRBV5-1
d_gene: TRBD1
abundance: .
CDR3aa: CASSLAQGDVYNSPLHF
CDR3nt: TGCGCCAGCAGCTTGGCACAGGGGGACGTTTATAATTCACCCCTCCACTTT

j_gene: TRBJ2-7
v_gene: TRBV19
d_gene: TRBD2
abundance: .
CDR3aa: CATIGGSSYEQYF
CDR3nt: TGTGCCACGATCGGGGGGAGCTCCTACGAGCAGTACTTC

j_gene: TRBJ1-2
v_gene: TRBV4-3
d_gene: .
abundance: few
CDR3aa: CASSQDPANPYGYTF
CDR3nt: TGCGCCAGCAGCCAAGATCCCGCGAATCCCTATGGCTACACCTTC

j_gene: TRBJ1-2
v_gene: TRBV6-1
d_gene: .
abundance: .
CDR3aa: CASSEWQGRVDGYTF
CDR3nt: TGTGCCAGCAGTGAATGGCAGGGGCGAGTGGATGGCTACACCTTC

j_gene: TRBJ1-2
v_gene: TRBV5-1
d_gene: TRBD1
abundance: few
CDR3aa: CASSVQGARYGYTF
CDR3nt: TGCGCCAGCAGCGTACAGGGGGCTCGCTATGGCTACACCTTC

j_gene: TRBJ2-2
v_gene: TRBV19
d_gene: .
abundance: few
CDR3aa: CASSSSGAGTGELFF
CDR3nt: TGTGCCAGTAGTTCATCAGGGGCTGGCACCGGGGAGCTGTTTTTT

j_gene: TRBJ1-2
v_gene: TRBV7-2
d_gene: .
abundance: .
CDR3aa: CASSFAPENYGYTF
CDR3nt: TGTGCCAGCAGCTTCGCCCCAGAAAACTATGGCTACACCTTC

j_gene: TRBJ2-7
v_gene: TRBV11-2
d_gene: TRBD2
abundance: .
CDR3aa: CASSWTSGVDEQYF
CDR3nt: TGTGCCAGCAGCTGGACTAGCGGGGTTGACGAGCAGTACTTC

j_gene: TRBJ1-6
v_gene: TRBV5-5
d_gene: .
abundance: once
CDR3aa: CASSLSGGTYNSPLHF
CDR3nt: TGTGCCAGCAGCTTGTCGGGAGGGACCTATAATTCACCCCTCCACTTT

j_gene: TRBJ2-7
v_gene: TRBV19
d_gene: TRBD1
abundance: few
CDR3aa: CASSWTGAGYEQYF
CDR3nt: TGTGCCAGTAGTTGGACAGGGGCTGGATACGAGCAGTACTTC

j_gene: TRBJ2-7
v_gene: TRBV5-1
d_gene: TRBD2
abundance: once
CDR3aa: CASSSQLAGTSLYEQYF
CDR3nt: TGCGCCAGCAGCTCGCAACTTGCCGGGACTAGTTTATACGAGCAGTACTTC

j_gene: TRBJ2-2
v_gene: TRBV29-1
d_gene: TRBD1
abundance: .
CDR3aa: CSVELRTGATGELFF
CDR3nt: TGCAGCGTTGAATTGAGGACAGGGGCCACCGGGGAGCTGTTTTTT

j_gene: TRBJ2-7
v_gene: TRBV7-2
d_gene: TRBD2
abundance: .
CDR3aa: CASSYQGGGTYEQYF
CDR3nt: TGTGCCAGCTCCTACCAGGGCGGGGGTACGTACGAGCAGTACTTC

j_gene: TRBJ1-4
v_gene: TRBV5-1
d_gene: TRBD1
abundance: .
CDR3aa: CASSLTRTRGRGEKLFF
CDR3nt: TGCGCCAGCAGCTTGACAAGAACCAGGGGGCGCGGTGAAAAACTGTTTTTT

j_gene: TRBJ2-5
v_gene: TRBV5-1
d_gene: TRBD1
abundance: .
CDR3aa: CASSLRTGEQTQYF
CDR3nt: TGCGCCAGCAGCTTGAGGACAGGGGAGCAGACCCAGTACTTC

j_gene: TRBJ2-2
v_gene: TRBV6-1
d_gene: .
abundance: .
CDR3aa: CASSVKGTNTGELFF
CDR3nt: TGTGCCAGCAGTGTCAAGGGGACGAACACCGGGGAGCTGTTTTTT

j_gene: TRBJ1-5
v_gene: TRBV6-1
d_gene: .
abundance: .
CDR3aa: CASRHRGHQPQHF
CDR3nt: TGTGCCAGCAGGCACCGTGGGCATCAGCCCCAGCATTTT

j_gene: TRBJ2-5
v_gene: TRBV6-6
d_gene: .
abundance: once
CDR3aa: CATHLGEGSAETQYF
CDR3nt: TGTGCAACCCATCTCGGCGAGGGATCTGCGGAGACCCAGTACTTC

j_gene: TRBJ1-1
v_gene: TRBV7-2
d_gene: .
abundance: once
CDR3aa: CASSSSRGSGGITEAFF
CDR3nt: TGTGCCAGCAGCTCATCCAGAGGATCCGGGGGAATCACTGAAGCTTTCTTT